The entry below describes one T cell receptor beta chain. Antigen specificity is unknown. V was trimmed by 5 bases and J by 1 base, leaving 14 bases between them. CDR1 and CDR2 from the germline V gene are MNHNS and SASEGT. The CDR3 sequence is 15 residues long. The data were taken from a study of T cells in Graves' hyperthyroidism and ophthalmopathy. Study-level results: Ophthalmopathy prediction by the model preceded onset by a median roughly 6 months.

The PBMCs studied were ones that came from about 10 ml fresh peripheral blood. Amplified TCR beta CDR3 regions derived from RNA transcripts. During a first-round RT-PCR of the TCR CDR3, the HTBI primer set was used. Via MiXCR, TCRdb re-called the multiplex PCR reads, giving one row per CDR3 protein. The sample lists hundreds of thousands of distinct CDR3 sequences; around 15% were seen once. Specimen: blood. The chain has TRBV6-1 and TRBJ1-1, with unresolved D. The clonotype comes from a woman aged 18-29 years with Graves' hyperthyroidism. The CDR3 coding sequence is TGTGCCAGCAGTCGCGCCGTAGTGGGGAACACTGAAGCTTTCTTT. This codes for CASSRAVVGNTEAFF.